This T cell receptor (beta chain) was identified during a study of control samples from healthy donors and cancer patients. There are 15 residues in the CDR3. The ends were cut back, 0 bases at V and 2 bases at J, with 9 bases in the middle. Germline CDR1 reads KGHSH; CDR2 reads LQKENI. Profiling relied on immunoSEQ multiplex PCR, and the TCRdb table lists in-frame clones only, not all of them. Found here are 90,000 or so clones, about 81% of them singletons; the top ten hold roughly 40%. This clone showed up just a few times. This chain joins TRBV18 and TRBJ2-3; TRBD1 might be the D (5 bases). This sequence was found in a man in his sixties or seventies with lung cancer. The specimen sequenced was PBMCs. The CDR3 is CASSPPGRATDTQYF. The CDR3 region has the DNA TGTGCCAGCTCACCACCGGGCAGGGCCACAGATACGCAGTATTTT.